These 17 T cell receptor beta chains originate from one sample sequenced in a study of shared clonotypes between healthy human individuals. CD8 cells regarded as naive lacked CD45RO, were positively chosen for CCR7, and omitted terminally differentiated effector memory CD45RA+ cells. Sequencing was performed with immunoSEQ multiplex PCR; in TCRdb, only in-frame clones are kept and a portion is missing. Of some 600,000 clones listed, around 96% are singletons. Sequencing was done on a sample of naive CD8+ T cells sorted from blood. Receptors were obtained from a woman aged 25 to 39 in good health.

As DNA, the CDR3 is TGTGCCAGCAGTATCTCAAGGGGAGCCGGGGAGCTGTTTTTT. Its protein product is CASSISRGAGELFF. This chain joins TRBV27 and TRBJ2-2; D might be TRBD1 or TRBD2, each matching 5 bases. V lost 5 bases to trimming and J lost 6 bases, with 13 bases between them. The CDR3 consists of 14 residues. Per the germline V gene, CDR1 is MNHEY and CDR2 is SMNVEV (reference sequence).

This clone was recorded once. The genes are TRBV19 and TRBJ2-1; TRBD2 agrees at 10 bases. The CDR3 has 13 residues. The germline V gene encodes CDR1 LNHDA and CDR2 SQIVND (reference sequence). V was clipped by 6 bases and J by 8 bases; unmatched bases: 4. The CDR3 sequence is CASRLAGDHEQFF. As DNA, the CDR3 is TGTGCCAGTAGGCTAGCGGGGGATCATGAGCAGTTCTTC.

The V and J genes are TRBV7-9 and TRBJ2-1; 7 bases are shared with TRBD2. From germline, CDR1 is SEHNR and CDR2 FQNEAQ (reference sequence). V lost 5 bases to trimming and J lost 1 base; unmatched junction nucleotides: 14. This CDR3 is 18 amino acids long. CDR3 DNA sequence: TGTGCCAGCAGCCCCCCCCGACTAGCTGATCCATCCTACAATGAGCAGTTCTTC. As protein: CASSPPRLADPSYNEQFF. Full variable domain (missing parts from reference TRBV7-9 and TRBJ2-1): DTGVSQNPRHKITKRGQNVTFRCDPISEHNRLYWYRQTLGQGPEFLTYFQNEAQLEKSRLLSDRFSAERPKGSFSTLEIQRTEQGDSAMYLCASSPPRLADPSYNEQFFGPGTRLTVL.

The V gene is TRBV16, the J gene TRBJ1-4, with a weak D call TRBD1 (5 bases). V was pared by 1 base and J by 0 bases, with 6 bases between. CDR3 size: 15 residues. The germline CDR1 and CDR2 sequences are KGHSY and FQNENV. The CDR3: CASSQLTATNEKLFF. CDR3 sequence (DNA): TGTGCCAGCAGCCAATTGACAGCAACTAATGAAAAACTGTTTTTT. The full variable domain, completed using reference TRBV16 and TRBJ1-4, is GEEVAQTPKHLVRGEGQKAKLYCAPIKGHSYVFWYQQVLKNEFKFLISFQNENVFDETGMPKERFSAKCLPNSPCSLEIQATKLEDSAVYFCASSQLTATNEKLFFGSGTQLSVL.

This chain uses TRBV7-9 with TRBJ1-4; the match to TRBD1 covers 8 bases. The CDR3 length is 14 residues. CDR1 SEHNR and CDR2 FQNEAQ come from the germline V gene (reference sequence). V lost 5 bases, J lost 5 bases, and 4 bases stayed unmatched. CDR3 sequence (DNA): TGTGCCAGCAGCGCCCGGGACAGGAATGAAAAACTGTTTTTT. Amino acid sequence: CASSARDRNEKLFF.

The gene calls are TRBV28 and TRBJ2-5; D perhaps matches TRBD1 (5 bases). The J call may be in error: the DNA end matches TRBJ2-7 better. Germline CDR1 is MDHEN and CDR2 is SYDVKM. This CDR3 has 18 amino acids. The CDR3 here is CASSLYIRSPSRVYEQYF. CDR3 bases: TGTGCCAGCAGTTTATATATACGGTCCCCGAGCAGGGTGTACGAGCAGTACTTC.

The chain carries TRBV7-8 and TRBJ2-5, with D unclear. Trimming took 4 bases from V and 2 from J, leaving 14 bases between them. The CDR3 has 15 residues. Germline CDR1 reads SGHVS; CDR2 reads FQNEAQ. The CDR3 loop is CASSSEPLGQETQYF. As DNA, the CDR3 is TGTGCCAGCAGCTCCGAACCACTGGGACAAGAGACCCAGTACTTC.

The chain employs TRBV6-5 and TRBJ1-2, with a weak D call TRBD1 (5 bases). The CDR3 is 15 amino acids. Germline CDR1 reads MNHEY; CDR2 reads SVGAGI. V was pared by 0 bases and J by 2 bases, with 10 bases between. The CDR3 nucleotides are TGTGCCAGCAGTTACTCGACAGATTTAAACTATGGCTACACCTTC. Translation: CASSYSTDLNYGYTF.

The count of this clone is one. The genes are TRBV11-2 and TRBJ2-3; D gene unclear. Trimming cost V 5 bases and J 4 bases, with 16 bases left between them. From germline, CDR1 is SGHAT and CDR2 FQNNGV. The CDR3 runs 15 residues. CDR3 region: CASSGRVLPADTQYF. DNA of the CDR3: TGTGCCAGCAGCGGTAGGGTACTGCCTGCAGATACGCAGTATTTT. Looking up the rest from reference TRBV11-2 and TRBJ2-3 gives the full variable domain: EAGVAQSPRYKIIEKRQSVAFWCNPISGHATLYWYQQILGQGPKLLIQFQNNGVVDDSQLPKDRFSAERLKGVDSTLKIQPAKLEDSAVYLCASSGRVLPADTQYFGPGTRLTVL.

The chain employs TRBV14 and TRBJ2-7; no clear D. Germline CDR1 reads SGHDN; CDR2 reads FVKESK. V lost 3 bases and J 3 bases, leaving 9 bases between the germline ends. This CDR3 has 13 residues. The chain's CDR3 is CASSHWTNYEQYF. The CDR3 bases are TGTGCCAGCAGCCATTGGACCAACTACGAGCAGTACTTC.

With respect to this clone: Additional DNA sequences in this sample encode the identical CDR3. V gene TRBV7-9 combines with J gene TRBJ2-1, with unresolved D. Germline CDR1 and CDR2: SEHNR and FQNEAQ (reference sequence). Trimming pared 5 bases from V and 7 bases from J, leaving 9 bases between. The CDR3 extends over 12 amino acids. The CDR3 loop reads CASSPPGNEQFF. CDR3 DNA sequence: TGTGCCAGCAGCCCGCCAGGTAATGAGCAGTTCTTC.

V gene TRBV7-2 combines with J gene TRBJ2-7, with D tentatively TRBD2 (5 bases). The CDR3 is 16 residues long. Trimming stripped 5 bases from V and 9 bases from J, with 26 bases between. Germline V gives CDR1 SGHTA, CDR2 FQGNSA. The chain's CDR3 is CASSVDQRLLRWVQYF. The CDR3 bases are TGTGCCAGCAGCGTAGACCAGCGGTTACTACGTTGGGTGCAGTACTTC. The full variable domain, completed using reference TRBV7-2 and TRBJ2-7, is GAGVSQSPSNKVTEKGKDVELRCDPISGHTALYWYRQSLGQGLEFLIYFQGNSAPDKSGLPSDRFSAERTGGSVSTLTIQRTQQEDSAVYLCASSVDQRLLRWVQYFGPGTRLTVT.

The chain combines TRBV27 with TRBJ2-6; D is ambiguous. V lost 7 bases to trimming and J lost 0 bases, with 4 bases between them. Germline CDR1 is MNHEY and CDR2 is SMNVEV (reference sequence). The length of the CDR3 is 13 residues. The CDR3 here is CASMYSGANVLTF. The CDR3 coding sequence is TGTGCCAGCATGTACTCTGGGGCCAACGTCCTGACTTTC. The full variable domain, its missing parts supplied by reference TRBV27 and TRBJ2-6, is EAQVTQNPRYLITVTGKKLTVTCSQNMNHEYMSWYRQDPGLGLRQIYYSMNVEVTDKGDVPEGYKVSRKEKRNFPLILESPSPNQTSLYFCASMYSGANVLTFGAGSRLTVL.

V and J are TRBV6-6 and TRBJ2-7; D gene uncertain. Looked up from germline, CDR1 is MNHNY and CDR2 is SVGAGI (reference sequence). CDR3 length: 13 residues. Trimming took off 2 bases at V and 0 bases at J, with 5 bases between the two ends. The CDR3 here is CASSYTSSYEQYF. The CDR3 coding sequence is TGTGCCAGCAGTTACACGAGCTCCTACGAGCAGTACTTC.

The DNA of the CDR3 is TGTGCCAGCTCACCCCGACAGGGGGGAGACTACGAGCAGTACTTC. This codes for CASSPRQGGDYEQYF. The chain carries TRBV18 and TRBJ2-7, with 9 bases aligning to TRBD1. V trimming: 3 bases; J trimming: 3 bases; junction bases outside the gene matches: 6. The length of the CDR3 is 15 residues. Per germline, CDR1 KGHSH and CDR2 LQKENI.

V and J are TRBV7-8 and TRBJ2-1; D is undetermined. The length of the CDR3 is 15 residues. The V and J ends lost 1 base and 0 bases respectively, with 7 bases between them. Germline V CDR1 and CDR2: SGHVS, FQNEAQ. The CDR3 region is CASSLGTASYNEQFF. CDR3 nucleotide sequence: TGTGCCAGCAGCTTAGGTACTGCCTCCTACAATGAGCAGTTCTTC.

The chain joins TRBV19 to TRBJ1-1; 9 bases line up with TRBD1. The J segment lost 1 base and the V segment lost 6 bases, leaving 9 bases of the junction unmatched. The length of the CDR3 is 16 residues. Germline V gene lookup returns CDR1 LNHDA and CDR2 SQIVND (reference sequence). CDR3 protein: CASRRDRELSNTEAFF. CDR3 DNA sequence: TGTGCCAGTAGACGGGACAGGGAGCTTTCGAACACTGAAGCTTTCTTT. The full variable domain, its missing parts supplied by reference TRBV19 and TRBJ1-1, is DGGITQSPKYLFRKEGQNVTLSCEQNLNHDAMYWYRQDPGQGLRLIYYSQIVNDFQKGDIAEGYSVSREKKESFPLTVTSAQKNPTAFYLCASRRDRELSNTEAFFGQGTRLTVV.